This is a list of T cell receptor beta chains from one sample in a study of CD8+CD57+ T cells in acquired aplastic anemia. MiXCR was run by TCRdb on the reads, yielding one entry per CDR3 protein. This repertoire shows 150,000 or so distinct CDR3 sequences, roughly 50% found once; its top ten account for about 30%. Sequencing was carried out using sorted CD4+, CD8+, or CD8+CD57+ T cells (not recorded which) from PBMCs. The source of these receptors is a human donor with aplastic anemia. The CDR3 runs from the conserved cysteine through the conserved F or W. Fields, in order: J gene, D gene, clone size, V gene, CDR3 DNA, CDR3 protein. A D gene is named only where the DNA matches it firmly. Expanded clones are given a class, and other clones once, few, many or no size at all.

j_call: TRBJ2-1; d_call: TRBD2; clone_size: many; v_call: TRBV7-9; cdr3_nt: TGTGCCAGCGGAATAGCGGGAGGGCGGTCCTACAATGAGCAGTTCTTC; cdr3_aa: CASGIAGGRSYNEQFF
j_call: TRBJ1-2; d_call: .; clone_size: .; v_call: TRBV10-3; cdr3_nt: TGTGCCATCAGGGGTAACTATGGCTACACCTTC; cdr3_aa: CAIRGNYGYTF
j_call: TRBJ2-7; d_call: .; clone_size: .; v_call: TRBV7-6; cdr3_nt: TGTGCCAGCAGTTACAGTGCGGGGTATGAGCAGTACTTC; cdr3_aa: CASSYSAGYEQYF
j_call: TRBJ2-5; d_call: TRBD1; clone_size: .; v_call: TRBV2; cdr3_nt: TGTGCCAGCAGCTTGGGACAGGGGGCAGTCGAGACCCAGTACTTC; cdr3_aa: CASSLGQGAVETQYF
j_call: TRBJ2-5; d_call: .; clone_size: .; v_call: TRBV7-9; cdr3_nt: TGTGCCAGCAGCTTAGGGACGGAGACCCAGTACTTC; cdr3_aa: CASSLGTETQYF
j_call: TRBJ1-2; d_call: TRBD1; clone_size: few; v_call: TRBV20-1; cdr3_nt: TGCAGTGCTAGTTTCAGGGGGTATGGCTACACCTTC; cdr3_aa: CSASFRGYGYTF
j_call: TRBJ1-2; d_call: .; clone_size: .; v_call: TRBV20-1; cdr3_nt: TGCAGTGCTAGGTGGGAAGGACATGGCTACACCTTC; cdr3_aa: CSARWEGHGYTF
j_call: TRBJ1-4; d_call: .; clone_size: .; v_call: TRBV25-1; cdr3_nt: TGTGCCGGCAGTGAATTCGACGGTGAAAAACTGTTTTTT; cdr3_aa: CAGSEFDGEKLFF
j_call: TRBJ2-1; d_call: TRBD1; clone_size: many; v_call: TRBV13; cdr3_nt: TGTGCCAGCAGTTCCAGGGGGAATGAGCAGTTCTTC; cdr3_aa: CASSSRGNEQFF
j_call: TRBJ2-3; d_call: .; clone_size: many; v_call: TRBV12-3/TRBV12-4; cdr3_nt: TGTGCCAGCAGTTTGGAAATGGGGGGTTCCACAGATACGCAGTATTTT; cdr3_aa: CASSLEMGGSTDTQYF
j_call: TRBJ1-1; d_call: .; clone_size: .; v_call: TRBV11-2; cdr3_nt: TGTGCCAGCAGCTTACCGTCGACAGGGAACACTGAAGCTTTCTTT; cdr3_aa: CASSLPSTGNTEAFF
j_call: TRBJ2-2; d_call: .; clone_size: .; v_call: TRBV15; cdr3_nt: TGTGCCACCAGCAGAGACGGGATTGCGGAGCTGTTTTTT; cdr3_aa: CATSRDGIAELFF
j_call: TRBJ1-1; d_call: .; clone_size: .; v_call: TRBV9; cdr3_nt: TGTGCCAGCAGCCTCACCTACATGAACACTGAAGCTTTCTTT; cdr3_aa: CASSLTYMNTEAFF
j_call: TRBJ2-2; d_call: .; clone_size: .; v_call: TRBV15; cdr3_nt: TGTGCCACCAGCATGACCGGGGAGCTGTTTTTT; cdr3_aa: CATSMTGELFF
j_call: TRBJ1-3; d_call: .; clone_size: .; v_call: TRBV4-1; cdr3_nt: TGCGCCAGCAGCCAAGATGGGGTTAGGGGCTCTGGAAACACCATATATTTT; cdr3_aa: CASSQDGVRGSGNTIYF
j_call: TRBJ2-1; d_call: TRBD2; clone_size: .; v_call: TRBV7-2; cdr3_nt: TGTGCCAGCAGCTTAGCGGGTCGGCGGGGGGATGAGCAGTTCTTC; cdr3_aa: CASSLAGRRGDEQFF
j_call: TRBJ2-5; d_call: .; clone_size: many; v_call: TRBV7-3; cdr3_nt: TGTGCCAGCAGCTTAATGGGCGGGGAGACCCAGTACTTC; cdr3_aa: CASSLMGGETQYF
j_call: TRBJ2-7; d_call: TRBD1; clone_size: many; v_call: TRBV6-1; cdr3_nt: TGTGCCAGCAGTCCATCGGGACAGGGGGCATTCGAGCAGTACTTC; cdr3_aa: CASSPSGQGAFEQYF
j_call: TRBJ2-7; d_call: .; clone_size: .; v_call: TRBV7-8; cdr3_nt: TGTGCCAGCAGCTTAGTTCCCAGGGGCTTAAACGAGCAGTACTTC; cdr3_aa: CASSLVPRGLNEQYF
j_call: TRBJ2-7; d_call: TRBD1; clone_size: many; v_call: TRBV7-9; cdr3_nt: TGTGCCAGCAGCCGCCTTGGGACAGGGGGAAACGAGCAGTACTTC; cdr3_aa: CASSRLGTGGNEQYF
j_call: TRBJ1-2; d_call: .; clone_size: many; v_call: TRBV7-8; cdr3_nt: TGTGCCAGCAACACCCTGCTCGGCAGCAAGGGGGACTATGGCTACACCTTC; cdr3_aa: CASNTLLGSKGDYGYTF
j_call: TRBJ1-2; d_call: .; clone_size: once; v_call: TRBV19; cdr3_nt: TGTGCCAGTAGTGTCTCCGGGACACGTTATGGCTACACCTTC; cdr3_aa: CASSVSGTRYGYTF
j_call: TRBJ2-5; d_call: TRBD2; clone_size: many; v_call: TRBV7-9; cdr3_nt: TGTGCCAGCAGCGCGGACCCGGGAGGGGAGACCCAGTACTTC; cdr3_aa: CASSADPGGETQYF
j_call: TRBJ1-2; d_call: TRBD1; clone_size: .; v_call: TRBV28; cdr3_nt: TGTGCGACCTCCGCCGGGACAGGGGTACCGAACTATGGCTACACCTTC; cdr3_aa: CATSAGTGVPNYGYTF
j_call: TRBJ1-4; d_call: TRBD1; clone_size: .; v_call: TRBV19; cdr3_nt: TGTGCCAGTAGTACCAGACAGGGAAGTGGTAATGAAAAACTGTTTTTT; cdr3_aa: CASSTRQGSGNEKLFF
j_call: TRBJ2-2; d_call: .; clone_size: few; v_call: TRBV24-1; cdr3_nt: TGTGCCACCAGTGAGGAATGTTTATACAGGGAGGACTGCACCGGGGAGCTGTTTTTT; cdr3_aa: CATSEECLYREDCTGELFF
j_call: TRBJ1-1; d_call: .; clone_size: .; v_call: TRBV30; cdr3_nt: TGTGCCTGGACCCGGGACACGAAGAACACTGAAGCTTTCTTT; cdr3_aa: CAWTRDTKNTEAFF
j_call: TRBJ2-7; d_call: .; clone_size: many; v_call: TRBV10-1; cdr3_nt: TGCGCCAGCAGTCATATTACCAGGGGAACTACGGTGGAGCAGTACTTC; cdr3_aa: CASSHITRGTTVEQYF
j_call: TRBJ2-5; d_call: .; clone_size: .; v_call: TRBV7-7; cdr3_nt: TGTGCTAGCAGCTTAGGTGAAGCACGGATACAAGAGACCCAGTACTTC; cdr3_aa: CASSLGEARIQETQYF
j_call: TRBJ1-2; d_call: .; clone_size: many; v_call: TRBV20-1; cdr3_nt: TGCAGTGCTAGAGATATTAGGGAAAGCTATGGCTACACCTTC; cdr3_aa: CSARDIRESYGYTF
j_call: TRBJ2-1; d_call: TRBD1; clone_size: many; v_call: TRBV9; cdr3_nt: TGTGCCAGCAGCCTGGGACAGGGGGAGTTTGAGCAGTTCTTC; cdr3_aa: CASSLGQGEFEQFF
j_call: TRBJ2-1; d_call: TRBD2; clone_size: .; v_call: TRBV6-5; cdr3_nt: TGTGCCAGCAGTGGTAGCGGGGGGCCATACAATGAGCAGTTCTTC; cdr3_aa: CASSGSGGPYNEQFF
j_call: TRBJ2-6; d_call: .; clone_size: .; v_call: TRBV29-1; cdr3_nt: TGCGGCGCTAATATCTTGTCAACTGGGGCCAACGTCCTGACTTTC; cdr3_aa: CGANILSTGANVLTF
j_call: TRBJ2-7; d_call: TRBD1; clone_size: .; v_call: TRBV10-1; cdr3_nt: TGTGCCAGCAGTGCAGGGGGCGAGGGGTCCAACGAGCAGTACTTC; cdr3_aa: CASSAGGEGSNEQYF
j_call: TRBJ2-7; d_call: TRBD2; clone_size: many; v_call: TRBV14; cdr3_nt: TGTGCCAGCAGCCCCCGGACTAGCGAAGACTTC; cdr3_aa: CASSPRTSEDF
j_call: TRBJ1-6; d_call: .; clone_size: .; v_call: TRBV24-1; cdr3_nt: TGTGCCACCAGTGAGGCACAGTCTAACTCACCCCTCCACTTT; cdr3_aa: CATSEAQSNSPLHF
j_call: TRBJ2-5; d_call: .; clone_size: many; v_call: TRBV24-1; cdr3_nt: TGTGCCACCAGTGCCCCGGGACACCCGCGTTCAAGCGAAGAGACCCAGTACTTC; cdr3_aa: CATSAPGHPRSSEETQYF